The 6 T cell receptor beta chains reported below all come from one sample, sequenced in a study of identifying expanded T cells in peripheral blood. TCRdb keeps only in-frame clones here, not all; method: immunoSEQ multiplex PCR. This sample carries 95,000 to 100,000 clones, roughly 87% of them seen once, and the ten largest clones take about 18%. Sequenced material: blood. The source of these receptors is a person aged 18 to 75 in good health.

This sequence joins TRBV19 and TRBJ1-1; D uncertain. The V end lost 5 bases, the J end lost 1 base, and 5 bases lay between the germline ends. Germline CDR1 reads LNHDA; CDR2 reads SQIVND (reference sequence). This CDR3 has 12 amino acids. CDR3 sequence: CASSLGNTEAFF. The CDR3 region has the DNA TGTGCCAGTAGTCTGGGGAACACTGAAGCTTTCTTT.

The chain links TRBV7-2 to TRBJ2-5; TRBD2 matches 10 bases. Germline CDR1 reads SGHTA; CDR2 reads FQGNSA. After removal of 3 bases from V and 9 bases from J, the junction contained 10 bases not matched to a gene. The CDR3 has 15 amino acids. CDR3 DNA: TGTGCCAGCAGCTTGGAGAGCGGGGGGGGCGTGTCCCAGTACTTC. Translated, it gives CASSLESGGGVSQYF.

This chain links TRBV6-4 with TRBJ2-1; D uncertain. Germline V gives CDR1 MRHNA, CDR2 SNTAGT. CDR3 length: 16 residues. Trimming removed 0 bases from V and 0 bases from J, with 9 bases in between. In DNA, the CDR3 is TGTGCCAGCAGTGACTCGGCAGGTGACTCCTACAATGAGCAGTTCTTC. Translated: CASSDSAGDSYNEQFF.

The V gene is TRBV28, the J gene TRBJ2-7, with TRBD1 matching over 9 bases. Germline V gene data show CDR1 as MDHEN and CDR2 as SYDVKM. Trimming cost V 6 bases and J 0 bases; bases outside gene matches: 9. The CDR3 runs to 16 residues. The CDR3 loop reads CASRPPTTGGSYEQYF. Written as DNA, the CDR3 is TGTGCCAGCAGGCCCCCGACGACAGGGGGCTCCTACGAGCAGTACTTC.

V usage is TRBV6-5 and J usage is TRBJ1-5, with no clear D. This CDR3 contains 12 residues. Germline V gene data show CDR1 as MNHEY and CDR2 as SVGAGI. Trimming removed 5 bases from V and 13 bases from J, with 15 bases in between. CDR3 in amino acids: CASSLSNGLQHF. In nucleotides, the CDR3 is TGTGCCAGCAGTCTAAGTAATGGGTTACAGCATTTT.

The chain employs TRBV7-2 and TRBJ2-1; the match to TRBD2 covers 8 bases. Per germline, CDR1 SGHTA and CDR2 FQGNSA. The CDR3 totals 16 residues. Trimming at V came to 1 base and at J to 2 bases, leaving 4 bases not matched to a gene. Here the CDR3 reads CASSLVAGGAYNEQFF. DNA of the CDR3: TGTGCCAGCAGCTTAGTTGCGGGGGGCGCCTACAATGAGCAGTTCTTC.